This T cell receptor beta chain was observed in a study of cytomegalovirus exposure and HLA in healthy donors (dated by TCRdb to about 2017). Turning to the overall study: According to a later analysis, the 120 or so validation repertoires were produced on the same platform as the roughly 720 repertoires of the first cohort. The study aimed to test whether signatures of past pathogen exposure could be identified by cataloging public T cell receptors. A separate validation cohort of over a hundred different subjects was used in addition to the approximately 700-subject first cohort. The study combined high-throughput TCR immunosequencing, statistical association of individual TCRs with disease status, and machine learning to predict cytomegalovirus infection status. Study-level results and caveats: The classifier was reported to diagnose cytomegalovirus status with high specificity and sensitivity in both the original and validation cohorts. In the study, approximately 160 TCR beta chains were listed as associated with cytomegalovirus. It was suggested by the authors that the approach could potentially be generalized to other disease states and immunological phenotypes. In a later analysis, TCRs clustered in the first cohort were found to also tend to co-occur in the roughly 120 validation repertoires, with about 93% of cluster scores above 0. While some public TCRs were present in many individuals, most TCR sequences turned up only very rarely across donors. All 120 or so repertoires were used to score co-occurrence in the validation cohort in a later analysis, because that analysis had no HLA typing for the cohort. Three of the identified cytomegalovirus-associated TCR beta chains were confirmed in vitro to be specific for cytomegalovirus antigens.

Library preparation used the immunoSEQ multiplex PCR assay. For the original study's pipeline: A statistical classification framework was developed to diagnose cytomegalovirus status using the catalog of TCR beta chain sequences. TCRdb took over this immuneACCESS table, retaining in-frame rearrangements with V and J assigned. Such tables are incomplete; in checked studies, under half of the missing clones stem from an unresolved V gene, and the remainder is unexplained. V, J and clone size are taken as reported in that table, and D and trimming were inferred from the DNA itself. Present in this sample are 100,000 or so clones, roughly 87% of which were seen just once. The ten largest make up about 4% of the sample. CDR3 length: 14 amino acids, cysteine to phenylalanine. The read is trimmed to its CDR3 DNA, 42 bases read in frame from base 1. For CDR1 and CDR2, the germline V gene lists SGHRS and YFSETQ. Trimming accounts for 2 bases at V and 2 bases at J, while the number of junction bases matched to no gene is 4.

Donors formed part of the validation cohort, which comprised some 120 subjects and was distinct from the first cohort of fewer than 750 subjects. About this clone itself: The target of this receptor is not known. No quality values exist for individual bases; no much larger clone is one base distant.

The source is a woman younger than 45 in good health and CMV-seronegative. The rearrangement joined TRBV5-1 to TRBJ2-7, with 7 bases matching TRBD1. The material sequenced was PBMCs. The bases are TGCGCCAGCAGCTTTGATACAGGGGCCTACGAGCAGTACTTC. Its protein is CASSFDTGAYEQYF.